This T cell receptor (beta chain) was recovered during a study of T-cell reconstitution after alpha-beta-depleted transplantation in children. Preparation of the TCRbeta library used unique molecular identifiers. TCRdb re-derived calls from the PCR reads in MiXCR, one entry per CDR3 protein. The sample yields almost 500,000 distinct CDR3 sequences, about 10% seen once. This clonotype was counted ten times or more. The antigen is not known. Notes on the study in general: Several hundred rapidly expanded clones from non-depleted graft cells reportedly supplied alpha-beta T cells about two months post-transplant. Once a year had passed after transplant, T-cell counts and diversity came mostly from newly produced T cells. There were some patients whose high TCRbeta diversity at day 60 came from surviving recipient T cells and thymic progenitors.

Per germline, CDR1 SEHNR and CDR2 FQNEAQ (reference sequence). CDR3 size: 15 residues. The V segment lost 5 bases and the J segment 4 bases; nucleotides outside the gene matches: 5. The rearrangement uses TRBV7-9 and TRBJ2-1, with 10 nucleotides matching TRBD2. This receptor was obtained from a child aged 2 to 10 with inherited bone marrow failure, due to receive a stem cell transplant. This material consisted of PBMCs, taken before TCRalphabeta/CD19-depleted stem cell transplant. The CDR3 reads CASSLTSGEYNEQFF. The CDR3 bases are TGTGCCAGCAGCCTTACTAGCGGGGAGTACAATGAGCAGTTCTTC.